The 23 T cell receptor beta chains reported below all come from one sample, sequenced in a study of T cell responses to AZD1222 COVID-19 vaccine. Using immunoSEQ multiplex PCR, the repertoire was profiled, and TCRdb retains in-frame clones only, with some absent. Of about 76,000 clones in the sample, 60% to 85% were seen once. The sample in question was peripheral blood, obtained 28 days after the second dose of the MenACWY control vaccine. These receptor sequences come from an adult who received the MenACWY meningococcal vaccine as a control.

The chain has TRBV28 and TRBJ1-1; tentatively, D is TRBD1 (5 bases). Germline V CDR1 and CDR2: MDHEN, SYDVKM. Trimming left V 5 bases short and J 1 base short, with 14 bases between. The CDR3 loop spans 15 amino acids. The CDR3 DNA follows: TGTGCCAGCAGTCCCTTTGGGGGGGAGAACACTGAAGCTTTCTTT. Protein sequence: CASSPFGGENTEAFF. Combining the CDR3 with reference TRBV28 and TRBJ1-1 gives the whole variable domain DVKVTQSSRYLVKRTGEKVFLECVQDMDHENMFWYRQDPGLGLRLIYFSYDVKMKEKGDIPEGYSVSREKKERFSLILESASTNQTSMYLCASSPFGGENTEAFFGQGTRLTVV.

This chain links TRBV29-1 with TRBJ1-1, with 11 bases fitting TRBD1. Germline V gene data show CDR1 as SQVTM and CDR2 as ANQGSEA. The CDR3 is made up of 14 amino acids. With 7 bases clipped from V and 4 bases from J, the junction kept 8 bases outside the gene matches. The CDR3 DNA is TGCAGCGCTAAAAAAGGGACAGGGGGCACTGAAGCTTTCTTT. Translation gives CSAKKGTGGTEAFF.

This chain connects TRBV13 to TRBJ1-1, with D tentatively TRBD1 (5 bases). Trimming removed 5 bases at V and 1 base at J, with 20 bases between. Germline V gives CDR1 PRHDT, CDR2 FYEKMQ (reference sequence). This CDR3 region has 17 residues. CDR3 sequence: CASSPGGGGYRNTEAFF. In nucleotides, the CDR3 is TGTGCCAGCAGCCCTGGTGGTGGGGGGTACCGGAACACTGAAGCTTTCTTT.

This clone has a handful of counts. This chain joins TRBV30 and TRBJ1-1, with TRBD1 as a possible D gene (6 bases). With 8 bases removed from V and 10 bases from J, the gap between germline ends came to 23 bases. Germline CDR1 GTSNPN, CDR2 SVGIG (reference sequence). The CDR3 has 13 residues. This chain's CDR3 is CAAPKGGSVGAFF. The CDR3 coding sequence is TGTGCCGCCCCAAAGGGGGGTTCCGTTGGAGCTTTCTTT.

The gene calls are TRBV7-8 and TRBJ1-4, with D uncertain. Germline CDR1 is SGHVS and CDR2 is FQNEAQ. This CDR3 is 19 amino acids long. V was pared by 5 bases and J by 0 bases, with 22 bases between. This chain's CDR3 is CASSALPPYEIATNEKLFF. CDR3 DNA: TGTGCCAGCAGCGCTTTACCGCCGTACGAAATCGCAACTAATGAAAAACTGTTTTTT.

The V gene is TRBV4-2, the J gene TRBJ1-2, with D unresolved. The CDR3 loop spans 15 amino acids. Germline V lookup: CDR1 LGHNA, CDR2 YNFKEQ. The V end lost 0 bases, the J end lost 4 bases, and 12 bases lay between the germline ends. The CDR3: CASSQDIGGIYGYTF. The CDR3 DNA reads as TGTGCCAGCAGCCAAGATATCGGAGGAATCTATGGCTACACCTTC.

The CDR3 is CASSLGDRSTDTQYF. The CDR3 DNA is TGTGCCAGCAGCTTGGGGGACAGATCAACAGATACGCAGTATTTT. The rearrangement uses TRBV5-8 and TRBJ2-3, with 7 bases lining up with TRBD1. Germline assignment: CDR1 SGHTS and CDR2 YDEGEE. CDR3 length: 15 amino acids. The ends lost 0 bases at V and 3 bases at J; junction bases unmatched: 4.

This chain connects TRBV6-5 to TRBJ2-7; TRBD1 is a possible D gene (6 bases). This CDR3 has 14 amino acids. Germline values: CDR1 MNHEY, CDR2 SVGAGI. Trimming took 0 bases from V and 0 from J, leaving 6 bases between them. CDR3 bases: TGTGCCAGCAGTTACTCGGACAGCTCCTACGAGCAGTACTTC. Its translation is CASSYSDSSYEQYF.

The chain combines TRBV5-6 with TRBJ1-3; the D is unclear. The V gene lost 2 bases and the J gene lost 4 bases, with 13 bases spanning the gap. This CDR3 is 15 amino acids long. Germline-derived CDR1 and CDR2 are SGHDT and YYEEEE. The CDR3 DNA reads as TGTGCCAGCAGCTTTGGCACTGGGCTAGGAAACACCATATATTTT. This codes for CASSFGTGLGNTIYF.

The chain couples TRBV2 to TRBJ1-1; D gene ambiguous. Germline assignment: CDR1 SNHLY and CDR2 FYNNEI. The CDR3 loop spans 18 amino acids. Trimming removed 5 bases at V and 0 bases at J, with 22 bases between. CDR3 coding DNA: TGTGCCAGCAGTAATACCCCCGGAATCGGACGGATGAACACTGAAGCTTTCTTT. Translation gives CASSNTPGIGRMNTEAFF.

This clone was found once. The chain has TRBV5-1 and TRBJ1-1, with 7 nucleotides matching TRBD1. The V gene's germline CDR1 is SGHRS and CDR2 YFSETQ. This CDR3 comprises 15 residues. The ends lost 3 bases at V and 4 bases at J; junction bases unmatched: 9. The CDR3, as DNA: TGCGCCAGCAGCTCCAGCGCGACAGGGATCACTGAAGCTTTCTTT. Its protein is CASSSSATGITEAFF.

The rearrangement links TRBV11-2 to TRBJ2-5, with TRBD2 matching over 10 bases. Per germline, CDR1 SGHAT and CDR2 FQNNGV. J lost 0 bases, V lost 5 bases, and 6 bases had no gene match. CDR3 size: 16 residues. CDR3 bases: TGTGCCAGCAGCAGAGGACTAGCGGAGAACCAAGAGACCCAGTACTTC. Amino acid sequence: CASSRGLAENQETQYF.

This clone appeared a single time. This chain joins TRBV25-1 and TRBJ2-1; D ambiguous. The CDR3 has 13 amino acids. V lost 8 bases, J lost 6 bases, and 14 bases lay in between. Per germline, CDR1 MGHDK and CDR2 SYGVNS. The CDR3 sequence: CASSFRTFNEQFF. The CDR3 DNA is TGTGCCAGCTCGTTCCGGACCTTCAATGAGCAGTTCTTC.

V is TRBV5-1 and J is TRBJ1-1; perhaps TRBD1 as D (5 bases). Per germline, CDR1 SGHRS and CDR2 YFSETQ. The CDR3 length is 17 residues. V dropped 4 bases and J dropped 0 bases, with 19 bases sitting between them. The CDR3 bases are TGCGCCAGCAGCGCGGGGTGGCGGGGGTCCATGAACACTGAAGCTTTCTTT. Its translation is CASSAGWRGSMNTEAFF.

The chain has TRBV2 and TRBJ2-1, with 11 bases lining up with TRBD2. The CDR3 extends over 13 amino acids. The V and J ends lost 9 bases and 2 bases, in that order; junction bases with no gene match: 0. Germline CDR1 reads SNHLY; CDR2 reads FYNNEI. The DNA for the CDR3 is TGTGCCAGTAGCGGGGGGGCCTACAATGAGCAGTTCTTC. Translation: CASSGGAYNEQFF.

The rearrangement uses TRBV7-9 and TRBJ2-2; D is unclear. CDR3 length: 14 amino acids. CDR1 is SEHNR, CDR2 FQNEAQ, per germline (reference sequence). The CDR3, as DNA: TGTGCAGCCGTGGATAGTGTGGACACCGGGGAGCTGTTTTTT. This gives the protein CAAVDSVDTGELFF.

V is TRBV9 and J is TRBJ2-3, with D maybe TRBD2 (5 bases). This CDR3 is built from 18 residues. Trimming left V 0 bases short and J 2 bases short, with 19 bases between. The V gene's germline CDR1 is SGDLS and CDR2 YYNGEE. CDR3 bases: TGTGCCAGCAGCGTAGGCCTCTTACCGGGATCCTACACAGATACGCAGTATTTT. Amino acids: CASSVGLLPGSYTDTQYF.

The gene calls are TRBV5-1 and TRBJ1-1; 9 nucleotides match TRBD1. The J segment lost 6 bases and the V segment lost 4 bases, leaving 10 bases of the junction unmatched. Germline-derived CDR1 and CDR2 are SGHRS and YFSETQ. This CDR3 contains 15 residues. The CDR3 is CASSPGDRGLPEAFF. CDR3 in DNA: TGCGCCAGCAGCCCGGGCGACAGGGGGTTACCTGAAGCTTTCTTT.

This clone has a handful of counts. The chain couples TRBV20-1 to TRBJ2-1; 7 nucleotides line up with TRBD2. The CDR3 runs to 14 residues. With 3 bases clipped from V and 12 bases from J, the junction kept 14 bases outside the gene matches. Germline lookup yields CDR1 DFQATT and CDR2 SNEGSKA (reference sequence). CDR3 sequence (DNA): TGCAGTGCTAGTCCTAGCGGACCTACCAAAGGGCAGTTCTTC. Residues: CSASPSGPTKGQFF.

This clone was observed a single time. J is TRBJ1-6 and V is TRBV19; 8 nucleotides line up with TRBD1. CDR3 length: 15 residues. With 7 bases clipped from V and 5 bases from J, the junction kept 7 bases outside the gene matches. Germline V CDR1 and CDR2: LNHDA, SQIVND (reference sequence). The CDR3 bases are TGTGCCAGTACCCGACAGGGGCTTCATAATTCACCCCTCCACTTT. Amino acid sequence: CASTRQGLHNSPLHF.

The genes are TRBV7-2 and TRBJ1-2, with unresolved D. The germline V gene has CDR1 SGHTA and CDR2 FQGNSA. Between the trimmed V and J ends, which lost 1 base and 4 bases, there was a span of 13 bases. CDR3 size: 15 residues. In DNA form, the CDR3 reads TGTGCCAGCAGCTTAGGAACCCTTGAGGGCTATGGCTACACCTTC. It codes for CASSLGTLEGYGYTF.

In this sample, this clone turned up once. The rearrangement uses TRBV24-1 and TRBJ1-2, with 7 bases matching TRBD1. The CDR3 has 14 residues. The junction had 5 bases not matched to a gene; V was cut back by 6 bases and J by 2 bases. Germline V lookup: CDR1 KGHDR, CDR2 SFDVKD. DNA of the CDR3: TGTGCCACCAGTTCGACAGGGATGAACTATGGCTACACCTTC. Protein product: CATSSTGMNYGYTF.

The V call is TRBV6-5, the J call TRBJ1-2, with 7 bases fitting TRBD1. CDR3 length equals 13 residues. V lost 7 bases, J lost 7 bases, and 9 bases stayed unmatched. Germline V lookup: CDR1 MNHEY, CDR2 SVGAGI. CDR3 amino acids: CASNLGQLTGYTF. CDR3 sequence (DNA): TGTGCCAGCAACCTGGGACAGTTAACTGGCTACACCTTC.